Sequencing of this T cell receptor (beta chain) was carried out in a study of cytomegalovirus exposure and HLA in healthy donors. Notes on the study in general: According to a later analysis, donors in an Asian-associated ancestry cluster reportedly had fewer N-insertions than the roughly 720-donor mean. Later analysis identified a missense DCLRE1C variant that was linked to TCR beta V- and J-gene trimming. By a later analysis, the bulk of CMV-associated TCR beta chains appeared HLA-restricted. Segments of the TCR beta V type were, in most cases, productive about 87% or about 30% of the time in an earlier analysis.

Points on this clone: As yet, its antigen is unknown.

The PCR was carried out with 60 Vbeta primers and 13 Jbeta primers. Generated by immunoSEQ multiplex PCR, the TCRdb table keeps only in-frame clones and is missing some. The sample has over 100,000 clones; roughly three fifths are singletons. This TCR derives from a woman aged 40 to 49 in good health and CMV-seronegative. Specimen: PBMCs.

As DNA, the CDR3 is TGTGCCAGCAGCTTAGGGCTGCCGAACACCGGGGAGCTGTTTTTT. This codes for CASSLGLPNTGELFF. The chain has TRBV7-9 and TRBJ2-2; no clear D. The V gene's germline CDR1 is SEHNR and CDR2 FQNEAQ (reference sequence). V shed 1 base and J shed 0 bases, with 6 bases lying between them. CDR3 length equals 15 residues.